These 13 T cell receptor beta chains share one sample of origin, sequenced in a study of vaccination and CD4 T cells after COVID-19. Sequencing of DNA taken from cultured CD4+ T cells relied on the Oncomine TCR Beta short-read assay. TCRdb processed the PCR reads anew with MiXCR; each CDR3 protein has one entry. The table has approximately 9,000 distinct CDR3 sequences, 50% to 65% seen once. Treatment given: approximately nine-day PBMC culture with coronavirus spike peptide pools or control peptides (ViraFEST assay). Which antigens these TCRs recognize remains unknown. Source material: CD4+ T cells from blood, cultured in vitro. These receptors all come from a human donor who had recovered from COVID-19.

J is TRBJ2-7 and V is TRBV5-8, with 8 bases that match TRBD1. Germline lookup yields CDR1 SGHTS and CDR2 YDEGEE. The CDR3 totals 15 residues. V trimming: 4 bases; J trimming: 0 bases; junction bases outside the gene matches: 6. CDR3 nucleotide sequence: TGTGCCAGCAGCCTAACGGACAGGGACTCCTACGAGCAGTACTTC. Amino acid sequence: CASSLTDRDSYEQYF. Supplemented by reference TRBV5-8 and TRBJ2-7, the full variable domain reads EAGVTQSPTHLIKTRGQQATLRCSPISGHTSVYWYQQALGLGLQFLLWYDEGEERNRGNFPPRFSGRQFPNYSSELNVNALELEDSALYLCASSLTDRDSYEQYFGPGTRLTVT.

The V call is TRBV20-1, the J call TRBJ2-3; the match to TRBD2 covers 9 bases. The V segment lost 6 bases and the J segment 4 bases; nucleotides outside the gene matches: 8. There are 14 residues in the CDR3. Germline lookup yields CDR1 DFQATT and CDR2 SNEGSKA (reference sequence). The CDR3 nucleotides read TGCAGTGCAACCTCTGCGGGAGGGGCAGATACGCAGTATTTT. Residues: CSATSAGGADTQYF.

The chain's CDR3 is CASSYNGQGGYEQYF. CDR3 bases: TGTGCCAGCAGTTACAACGGACAGGGGGGTTACGAGCAGTACTTC. This chain uses TRBV6-5 with TRBJ2-7, with TRBD1 matching over 10 bases. The V gene's germline CDR1 is MNHEY and CDR2 SVGAGI. J gave up 4 bases and V 2 bases, and 5 bases lay outside the gene matches. This CDR3 is 15 amino acids long.

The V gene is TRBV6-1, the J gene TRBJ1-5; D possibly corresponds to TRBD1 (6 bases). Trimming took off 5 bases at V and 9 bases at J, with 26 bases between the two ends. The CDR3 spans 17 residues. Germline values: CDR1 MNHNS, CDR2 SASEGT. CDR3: CASSPQSPGAGEGPQHF. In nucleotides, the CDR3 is TGTGCCAGCAGTCCACAGAGCCCAGGGGCCGGTGAAGGGCCCCAGCATTTT.

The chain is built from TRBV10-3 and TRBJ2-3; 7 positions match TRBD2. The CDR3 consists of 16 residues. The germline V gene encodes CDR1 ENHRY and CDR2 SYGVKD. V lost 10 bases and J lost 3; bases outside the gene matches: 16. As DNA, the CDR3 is TGTGCCACCCGCGGCGGGAGTGGTGCGGGGACAGATACGCAGTATTTT. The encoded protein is CATRGGSGAGTDTQYF.

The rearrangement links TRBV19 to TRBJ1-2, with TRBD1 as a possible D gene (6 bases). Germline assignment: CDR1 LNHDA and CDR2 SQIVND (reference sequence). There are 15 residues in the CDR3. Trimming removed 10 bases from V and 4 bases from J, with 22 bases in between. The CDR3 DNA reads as TGTGCCACACGAGAGGGGGACCTCAGGGGCTATGGCTACACCTTC. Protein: CATREGDLRGYGYTF.

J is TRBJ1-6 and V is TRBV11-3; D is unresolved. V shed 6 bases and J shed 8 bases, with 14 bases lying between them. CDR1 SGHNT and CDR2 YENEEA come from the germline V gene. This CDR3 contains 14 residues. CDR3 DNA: TGTGCCAGCAGTCCCGCCCGGGTGCATTCACCCCTCCACTTT. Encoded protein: CASSPARVHSPLHF.

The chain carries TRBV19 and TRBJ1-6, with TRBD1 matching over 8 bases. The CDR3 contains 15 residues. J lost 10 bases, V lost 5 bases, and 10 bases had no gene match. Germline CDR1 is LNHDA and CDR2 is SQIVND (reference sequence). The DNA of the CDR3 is TGTGCCAGTAGTCAGGGGGCCTCATACGGGTCACCCCTCCACTTT. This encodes CASSQGASYGSPLHF.

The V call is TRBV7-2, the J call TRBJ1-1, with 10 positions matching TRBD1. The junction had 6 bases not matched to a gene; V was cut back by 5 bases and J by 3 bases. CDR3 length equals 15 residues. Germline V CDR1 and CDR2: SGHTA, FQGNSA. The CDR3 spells CASSPDRGRYTEAFF. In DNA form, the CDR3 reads TGTGCCAGCAGCCCCGACAGGGGGCGATACACTGAAGCTTTCTTT.

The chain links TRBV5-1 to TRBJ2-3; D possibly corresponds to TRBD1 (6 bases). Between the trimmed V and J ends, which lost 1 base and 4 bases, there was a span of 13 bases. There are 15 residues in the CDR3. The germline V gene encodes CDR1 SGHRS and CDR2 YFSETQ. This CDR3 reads CASSLSTGLADTQYF. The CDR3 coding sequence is TGCGCCAGCAGCTTGAGCACAGGGTTGGCAGATACGCAGTATTTT. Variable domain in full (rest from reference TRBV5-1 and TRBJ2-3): KAGVTQTPRYLIKTRGQQVTLSCSPISGHRSVSWYQQTPGQGLQFLFEYFSETQRNKGNFPGRFSGRQFSNSRSEMNVSTLELGDSALYLCASSLSTGLADTQYFGPGTRLTVL.

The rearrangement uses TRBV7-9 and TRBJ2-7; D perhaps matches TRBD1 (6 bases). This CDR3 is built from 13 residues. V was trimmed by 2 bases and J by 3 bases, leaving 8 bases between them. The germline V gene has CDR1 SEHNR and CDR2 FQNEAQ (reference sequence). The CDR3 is CASSLIGGYEQYF. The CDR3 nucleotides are TGTGCCAGCAGCTTAATAGGGGGCTACGAGCAGTACTTC.

DNA for the CDR3: TGTGCCAGCAGTTCGGGGGCCGGCTATGGCTACACCTTC. Its protein is CASSSGAGYGYTF. The chain couples TRBV28 to TRBJ1-2; TRBD1 might be the D (6 bases). Trimming removed 4 bases from V and 4 bases from J, with 10 bases in between. The CDR3 extends over 13 amino acids. Germline values: CDR1 MDHEN, CDR2 SYDVKM.

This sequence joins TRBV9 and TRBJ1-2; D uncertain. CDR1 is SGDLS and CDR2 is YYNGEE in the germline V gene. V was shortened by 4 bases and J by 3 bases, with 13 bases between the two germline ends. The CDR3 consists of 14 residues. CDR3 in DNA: TGTGCCAGCAGCAAACCTACAGAGTACTATGGCTACACCTTC. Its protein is CASSKPTEYYGYTF.